This TCR beta chain was profiled in a study of PD-1 blockade in classical Hodgkin lymphoma (dated by TCRdb to about 2020). The study in broad terms: Nivolumab dosing was 3 mg/kg intravenously every 2 weeks, continuing until either disease progression or unacceptable toxicity. To define a peripheral blood immune signature of response to PD-1 blockade in classical Hodgkin lymphoma, the study combined TCR beta sequencing with CyTOF. Overall study results and their limits: Baseline diversity similar to that of newly diagnosed patients was observed in trial patients achieving complete response, whereas significantly lower diversity was observed in partial responders and progressors. Patients starting nivolumab less than 1 year after ASCT had lower diversity and were excluded from later analyses to avoid confounding by immune reconstitution. Baseline TCR diversity was reported to be lower in newly diagnosed patients than in healthy donors and to be lower still in relapsed/refractory patients. Only a single clinical trial cohort was studied, and what caused the repertoire differences, possibly disease activity or prior therapy, remained undefined. A significant rise by C4D1 was seen in CD4+ but not CD8+ TCR diversity (p=0.0027 vs p=0.16), with the rise being most apparent in complete responders (p=0.02).

The sample's time point label, in plain terms: cycle 1 day 1 (C1D1), immediately before nivolumab initiation. All trial patients had relapsed after autologous stem cell transplantation, with cohorts A, B and C differing in prior brentuximab vedotin exposure. The trial cohort comprised some 60 patients with relapsed/refractory classical Hodgkin lymphoma whose best overall responses were complete response, partial response or progressive disease. Trial patients were treated with single-agent nivolumab in the multi-cohort phase II CheckMate 205 trial. An independent review committee assessed best overall response using the 2007 International Working Group response criteria. Trial PBMCs were collected immediately before nivolumab initiation (C1D1) and during therapy at cycle 2 day 1 and cycle 4 day 1. Peripheral blood was collected in 8 mL Vacutainer Cell Preparation Tubes, from which PBMCs were isolated by centrifugation and then cryopreserved.

Remarks on this clone: No antigen is known for it. No base quality information exists; no much larger clone differs at one position.

Genomic DNA was extracted with the Qiagen DNeasy kit from unsorted PBMCs and from negatively selected CD4+ and CD8+ fractions. Using primers that anneal to V and J segments, immunoSEQ multiplex PCR amplified the TCR beta CDR3 regions. A synthetic immune receptor repertoire was used to minimize amplification bias, and any residual bias was removed computationally once sequencing was done. Concerning the study's data processing: Repertoire diversity was quantified as the Shannon entropy index using custom Python scripts. Unsorted, CD4+ and CD8+ repertoires were analyzed separately, except in combined analyses where CD4+ and CD8+ sequences were merged in silico. Clonal expansion was defined as at least a 2-fold frequency increase after treatment relative to C1D1, with a pseudocount of 0.5 for undetected baseline clones. Singleton clones were defined as clones with 0 or 1 copy at C1D1, and non-singleton clones were defined as clones with 2 or more copies. By matching protein sequences in sorted samples from the same patient, clones expanded in unsorted samples were annotated as CD4+, CD8+ or unknown. Wilcoxon tests were applied to paired samples to test diversity changes from C1D1 to C4D1. The source is immuneACCESS, and TCRdb retained only in-frame sequences with V and J called. Part of the clones is not carried over; for the studies checked, unresolved V genes explain less than half of this, and the remainder is unexplained. That table gives V, J and clone size, and the DNA gave D and trimming. The sample contains some 39,000 clones, around nine tenths of them found a single time. The ten largest clones capture about 9% of the sample.

The specimen comprised peripheral blood mononuclear cells (PBMCs), sampled at baseline. This clonotype was sampled from a human donor with classical Hodgkin lymphoma.

At the DNA level, the sequence is TGCGCCAGCGGGACAGGGGGTAATTCACCCCTCCACTTT. It translates to CASGTGGNSPLHF. The rearrangement combines TRBV4-3 with TRBJ1-6, with 11 bases matching TRBD1. CDR1 and CDR2 are read off the germline V gene as LGHNA and YSLEER. The CDR3 numbers 13 residues from cysteine through phenylalanine. Only the CDR3 region is kept as DNA, spanning 39 bases read in frame from base 1. Germline trimming: 8 bases from V, 6 bases from J; junction bases outside gene matches: 0.